This is a list of T cell receptor beta chains from one sample in a study of blood T cell repertoires in COVID-19. This table comes from immunoSEQ multiplex PCR, and its TCRdb copy is limited to in-frame clones, with some not included. In the table there are around 72,000 clones, nearly 85% of which are singletons. The material sequenced was peripheral blood. The receptor set was obtained from a woman aged 55-69 years with acute or convalescent COVID-19. CDR3s include the opening cysteine and the closing phenylalanine or tryptophan. The D gene is left open where the match is weak. Size is stated for part of the rows, as once, few or many counts, or as a class when the clone is expanded.

cdr3_nt	cdr3_aa	j_call	d_call	v_call	clone_size	cdr3_length
TGCAGTGCGGGCAGATCCTACGAGCAGTACTTC	CSAGRSYEQYF	TRBJ2-7	.	TRBV20-1	.	11
TGTGCCAGCAGTTACAAGGACAGGGAGAAGCAGTACTTC	CASSYKDREKQYF	TRBJ2-7	TRBD1	TRBV6-5	.	13
TGTGCCAGCAGCGAGGGACAGGTTTCGGCCTATAATTCACCCCTCCACTTT	CASSEGQVSAYNSPLHF	TRBJ1-6	TRBD1	TRBV9	.	17
TGTGCCAGCACCTCGGGGCAGGGGCAGGGCTACACCTTC	CASTSGQGQGYTF	TRBJ1-2	.	TRBV12-3/TRBV12-4	few	13
TGTGCTAGCAGCCCCCTGGGACTATCAAAAGAGACCCAGTACTTC	CASSPLGLSKETQYF	TRBJ2-5	TRBD2	TRBV7-7	.	15
TGTGCCAGTACATACGGGACAGTAGCCTACAATGAGCAGTTCTTC	CASTYGTVAYNEQFF	TRBJ2-1	TRBD1	TRBV19	.	15
TGTGCCAGCAGCCGGACTTTCACAGATGCGCAGTATTTT	CASSRTFTDAQYF	TRBJ2-3	.	TRBV11-2	.	13
TGTGCCAGCAGCTTAGGGGGACAGGGTTACATGGAGCAGTACTTC	CASSLGGQGYMEQYF	TRBJ2-7	TRBD1	TRBV7-6	.	15
TGTGCCAGCAGTTTAGTAGGGGGACAGCCCCAGCATTTT	CASSLVGGQPQHF	TRBJ1-5	.	TRBV12-3/TRBV12-4	few	13
TGTGCCAGTAGAAAGGGACAGGGGGCCATCAATCAGCCCCAGCATTTT	CASRKGQGAINQPQHF	TRBJ1-5	TRBD1	TRBV19	.	16
TGTGCCAGCAGTCGCAAGGGGGAAACAGATACGCAGTATTTT	CASSRKGETDTQYF	TRBJ2-3	.	TRBV27	.	14
TGTGCCAGCAGTTACTCAAGGGGACACTTAAACACTGAAGCTTTCTTT	CASSYSRGHLNTEAFF	TRBJ1-1	.	TRBV6-5	few	16
TGTGCCACGCAGTGGGACAGACAAAATGGCTACACCTTC	CATQWDRQNGYTF	TRBJ1-2	TRBD1	TRBV15	.	13
TGTGCCTGGAGTCAAGGGGTGTCTGGAAACACCATATATTTT	CAWSQGVSGNTIYF	TRBJ1-3	.	TRBV30	.	14
TGTGCCAGCAGTGGAGCCGGGACAGGGGCTTACGAGCAGTACTTC	CASSGAGTGAYEQYF	TRBJ2-7	TRBD1	TRBV6-1	.	15
TGTGCCAGCAGCTTGGACAGTGTGTGGACTGAAGCTTTCTTT	CASSLDSVWTEAFF	TRBJ1-1	.	TRBV11-1	.	14
TGTGCCAGCAGCCCGCTACAGGGGACCTATGGCTACACCTTC	CASSPLQGTYGYTF	TRBJ1-2	TRBD1	TRBV3-1/TRBV3-2	.	14
TGTGCCAGCAGTCCAAACGGGGGACAGTCGGGTGGCTACACCTTC	CASSPNGGQSGGYTF	TRBJ1-2	TRBD1	TRBV27	.	15
TGTGCCAGCAGTGAAGCGCACAGGGAGTATGGCTACACCTTC	CASSEAHREYGYTF	TRBJ1-2	.	TRBV6-1	.	14
TGTGCCAGCAGTGAACGGCAGGGGAAGAATTCACCCCTCCACTTT	CASSERQGKNSPLHF	TRBJ1-6	.	TRBV2	once	15
TGTGCCAGCAGCTTAGTAGCGGGGGACTGGGAGACCCAGTACTTC	CASSLVAGDWETQYF	TRBJ2-5	TRBD2	TRBV7-3	.	15
TGTGCCAGCAGCGTATCGCCTAGCGCCGGTAAAATAAACTTC	CASSVSPSAGKINF	TRBJ2-7	.	TRBV9	.	14
TGTGCCAGCAGCCCCCAGGTGCGGGGGCGGTCTGGGGCCAACGTCCTGACTTTC	CASSPQVRGRSGANVLTF	TRBJ2-6	.	TRBV7-6	.	18
TGCAGTGCTAGTGAAAACAGGGGGCGAAGCGGAAACACCATATATTTT	CSASENRGRSGNTIYF	TRBJ1-3	TRBD1	TRBV20-1	.	16
TGCAGCGTTTCGACAGGCGGAGACACCATATATTTT	CSVSTGGDTIYF	TRBJ1-3	.	TRBV29-1	.	12
TGTGCCAGCAGCTCAACTCAGGGGTTTAGCTATGGCTACACCTTC	CASSSTQGFSYGYTF	TRBJ1-2	.	TRBV9	.	15
TGTGCCAGCAGACATTGGACTAGCGGGAGCACAGATACGCAGTATTTT	CASRHWTSGSTDTQYF	TRBJ2-3	TRBD2	TRBV27	.	16
TGTGCCAGCAGCTGGGGACAGTTCTATCAGCCCCAGCATTTT	CASSWGQFYQPQHF	TRBJ1-5	TRBD1	TRBV5-8	.	14
TGCAGCGTTGAACAGGGGGCCTACGAGCAGTACTTC	CSVEQGAYEQYF	TRBJ2-7	TRBD1	TRBV29-1	.	12
TGTGCCAGCTCACCCGGTAATGAGCAGTTCTTC	CASSPGNEQFF	TRBJ2-1	.	TRBV18	.	11
TGTGCCAGCAGCTTAGGGACAGTTAATGAGCAGTTCTTC	CASSLGTVNEQFF	TRBJ2-1	.	TRBV7-2	.	13